The rows below give T cell receptor beta chains drawn from one sample of a study of T-cell reconstitution after alpha-beta-depleted transplantation in children. MiXCR was run by TCRdb on the PCR reads, yielding one entry per CDR3 protein. The profile covers 240,000 or so distinct CDR3 sequences, with around 12% appearing a single time and about 2.6% taken by the ten largest. The sample consisted of PBMCs from the stem cell graft donor, taken from the stem cell graft. Receptor source: a human donor who donated a stem cell graft to a child with acute lymphoblastic leukemia. The CDR3 runs from the conserved cysteine through the conserved F or W. A D gene is named only where the DNA matches it firmly. Rows give clone size only sometimes, using once, few, many, or a class for an expanded clone.

J | V | size | D | DNA | CDR3
TRBJ1-6 | TRBV11-1 | - | - | TGTGCCAGCAGCCGACCCGACAATAGCGATTCACCCCTCCACTTT | CASSRPDNSDSPLHF
TRBJ2-3 | TRBV6-5 | - | - | TGTGCCAGCAGTTACTTAGGTGGCACAGATACGCAGTATTTT | CASSYLGGTDTQYF
TRBJ2-5 | TRBV6-2/TRBV6-3 | many | - | TGTGCCAGTAAACAGGGACAAGAGACCCAGTACTTC | CASKQGQETQYF
TRBJ2-1 | TRBV20-1 | many | - | TGCAGTGCTAGTGAACGGGACGAGCAGTGGCAGTTCTTC | CSASERDEQWQFF
TRBJ1-1 | TRBV18 | few | - | TGTGCCAGCTCACCGGGAAACAGAGAAGCTTTCTTT | CASSPGNREAFF
TRBJ2-2 | TRBV7-9 | many | - | TGTGCCAGCAGCTCAGCCGCTAGTGCCCCCACCGGGGAGCTGTTTTTT | CASSSAASAPTGELFF
TRBJ2-1 | TRBV11-2 | many | - | TGTGCCAGCAAGGGGGGGGCCTTGGAGTTCTTC | CASKGGALEFF
TRBJ2-7 | TRBV30 | many | - | TGTGCCTGGATGCTGATGTCCGGGTACGAGCAGTACTTC | CAWMLMSGYEQYF
TRBJ1-1 | TRBV6-6 | - | - | TGTGCCAGCCATCAGGTGGGCACTGAAGCTTTCTTT | CASHQVGTEAFF
TRBJ1-2 | TRBV4-2 | many | - | TGTGCCAGCAGCCAAGATTTGAACAGTAACTATGGCTACACCTTC | CASSQDLNSNYGYTF
TRBJ2-2 | TRBV20-1 | many | - | TGCAGTGCTAGAGCCTTTACGGTGAACACCGGGGAGCTGTTTTTT | CSARAFTVNTGELFF
TRBJ1-6 | TRBV27 | few | - | TGTGCCAGCAGTTTCAGGGTATCGAATTCGGCCCTCCACTTT | CASSFRVSNSALHF
TRBJ2-7 | TRBV3-1 | - | - | TGTGCCAGCAGCCAAGATCATTGGCAGGCCCCCTTGTACGAGCAGTACTTC | CASSQDHWQAPLYEQYF
TRBJ1-2 | TRBV18 | many | - | TGTGCCAGCTCACCATCCGGAGTCCGAGTCTATGGCTACACCTTC | CASSPSGVRVYGYTF
TRBJ2-3 | TRBV3-1 | few | TRBD2 | TGTGCCAGCAGCCAAAGCCCGACTAGCGGGGGGGACACAGATACGCAGTATTTT | CASSQSPTSGGDTDTQYF
TRBJ2-3 | TRBV7-9 | many | - | TGTGCCAGCAGCCCGAGAGGCGCAGATACGCAGTATTTT | CASSPRGADTQYF
TRBJ2-5 | TRBV7-2 | many | - | TGTGCCAGCAGCCTTTACGCACAAGAGACCCAGTACTTC | CASSLYAQETQYF
TRBJ2-7 | TRBV14 | many | - | TGTGCCAGCAGTCACGGGCCCTCCTACGAGCAGTACTTC | CASSHGPSYEQYF
TRBJ2-1 | TRBV28 | many | - | TGTGCCAGCAGTCATTACAATGAGCAGTTCTTC | CASSHYNEQFF
TRBJ2-5 | TRBV4-3 | - | TRBD1 | TGCGCCAGCAGCCAAGATAAGGGAACCGGGACAGGGGCTCAAGAGACCCAGTACTTC | CASSQDKGTGTGAQETQYF
TRBJ1-1 | TRBV6-5 | many | - | TGTGCCATTGGGGCCCGAGCGGGTGAAGCTTTCTTT | CAIGARAGEAFF
TRBJ1-4 | TRBV5-1 | many | - | TGCGCCAGCAGCTTACACCTCAGAAACGAAAAACTGTTTTTT | CASSLHLRNEKLFF
TRBJ2-2 | TRBV4-3 | - | - | TGCGCCAGCAGCCAAGAACAGGGATTGAACACCGGGGAGCTGTTTTTT | CASSQEQGLNTGELFF
TRBJ2-7 | TRBV29-1 | many | - | TGCAGCGTGGGCGACCTGGTCGAGCAGTACTTC | CSVGDLVEQYF
TRBJ1-1 | TRBV18 | many | - | TGTGCCAGCTCACCACGGCCGACTACGGGGGGCACTGAAGCTTTCTTT | CASSPRPTTGGTEAFF
TRBJ2-3 | TRBV28 | - | - | - | CASSTSPGTDTQYF
TRBJ2-7 | TRBV5-6 | - | - | TGTGCCAGCAGCTTGTTGACGGGTTCCCTTCGGGAGCAGTACTTC | CASSLLTGSLREQYF
TRBJ2-1 | TRBV7-9 | many | TRBD2 | TGTGCCAGCAGCTTAGGGGGACTAGAGCAGTTCTTC | CASSLGGLEQFF
TRBJ1-1 | TRBV7-9 | many | - | TGTGCCAGCAGCTTAGCGCAGTACACTGAAGCTTTCTTT | CASSLAQYTEAFF
TRBJ2-7 | TRBV12-3/TRBV12-4 | many | - | TGTGCCAGCAGTGAGACTGGCCGGTCCTACGAGCAGTACTTC | CASSETGRSYEQYF
TRBJ1-1 | TRBV4-3 | - | - | TGCGCCAGCGGACACATTGGCACCGGTGAAGCTTTCTTT | CASGHIGTGEAFF
TRBJ2-5 | TRBV6-5 | many | - | TGTGCCAGCAGTTTCGCACAGCAAGAGACCCAGTACTTC | CASSFAQQETQYF
TRBJ2-7 | TRBV5-4 | many | - | TGTGCCAGCAGCGTGACAAGGGCTGGATCCGAGCAGTACTTC | CASSVTRAGSEQYF